This T cell receptor (beta chain) was sequenced in a study of blood T cell repertoires in COVID-19. About the research overall: Researchers got acute and convalescent COVID-19 samples from the United States, Italy and Spain.

V was clipped by 1 base and J by 5 bases, with 4 bases between them. This CDR3 region has 12 residues. Germline V gives CDR1 SEHNR, CDR2 FQNEAQ (reference sequence). Sequenced by immunoSEQ multiplex PCR; TCRdb stores in-frame clones only, minus some. This table holds roughly 15,000 clones, about 84% found once. This clonotype was obtained from a human donor in a cohort sampled during active COVID-19. The chain links TRBV7-9 to TRBJ2-3; no clear D. The sample was peripheral blood. CDR3 in amino acids: CASSLGVDTQYF. The CDR3 DNA sequence: TGTGCCAGCAGCTTAGGCGTAGATACGCAGTATTTT.